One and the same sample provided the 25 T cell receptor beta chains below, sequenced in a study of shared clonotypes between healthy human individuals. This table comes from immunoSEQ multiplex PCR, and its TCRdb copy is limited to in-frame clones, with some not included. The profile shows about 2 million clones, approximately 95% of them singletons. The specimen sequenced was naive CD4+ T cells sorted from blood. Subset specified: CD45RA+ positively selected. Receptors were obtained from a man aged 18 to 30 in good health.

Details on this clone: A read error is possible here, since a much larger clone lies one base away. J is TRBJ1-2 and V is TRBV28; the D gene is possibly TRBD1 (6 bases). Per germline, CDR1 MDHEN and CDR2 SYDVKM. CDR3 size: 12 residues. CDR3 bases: TGTGTCAGCCTAGGGGGGTTCTATGGCTACACCTTC. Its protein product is CVSLGGFYGYTF.

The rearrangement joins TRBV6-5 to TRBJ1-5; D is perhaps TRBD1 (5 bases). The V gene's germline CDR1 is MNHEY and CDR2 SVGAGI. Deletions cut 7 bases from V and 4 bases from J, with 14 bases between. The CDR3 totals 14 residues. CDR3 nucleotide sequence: TGTGCCAGCAAACGGGGGAAGGGGAATCAGCCCCAGCATTTT. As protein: CASKRGKGNQPQHF.

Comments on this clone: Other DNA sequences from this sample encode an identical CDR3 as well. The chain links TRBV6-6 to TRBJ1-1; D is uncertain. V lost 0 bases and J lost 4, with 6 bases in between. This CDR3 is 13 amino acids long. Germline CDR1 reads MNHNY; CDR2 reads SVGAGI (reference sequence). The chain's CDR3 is CASSYSGVTEAFF. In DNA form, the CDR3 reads TGTGCCAGCAGTTACTCTGGGGTCACTGAAGCTTTCTTT.

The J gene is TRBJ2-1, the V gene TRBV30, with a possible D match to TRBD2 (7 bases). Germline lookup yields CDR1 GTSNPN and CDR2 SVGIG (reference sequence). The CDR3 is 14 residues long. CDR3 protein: CSMSPGGPHNEQFF. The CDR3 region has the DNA TGTTCCATGTCACCGGGGGGCCCACACAATGAGCAGTTCTTC.

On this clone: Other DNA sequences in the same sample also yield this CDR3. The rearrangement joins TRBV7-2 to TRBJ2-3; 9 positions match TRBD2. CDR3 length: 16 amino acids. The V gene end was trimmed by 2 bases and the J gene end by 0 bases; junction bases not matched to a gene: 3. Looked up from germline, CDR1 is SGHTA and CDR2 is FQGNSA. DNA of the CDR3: TGTGCCAGCAGCTTAAGACTAGCGGCCAGCACAGATACGCAGTATTTT. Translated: CASSLRLAASTDTQYF.

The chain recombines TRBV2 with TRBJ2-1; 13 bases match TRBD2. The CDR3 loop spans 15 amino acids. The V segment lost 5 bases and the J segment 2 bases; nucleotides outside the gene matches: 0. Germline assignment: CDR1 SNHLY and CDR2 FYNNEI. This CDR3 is CASSTSGRAYNEQFF. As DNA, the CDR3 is TGTGCCAGCAGTACTAGCGGGAGGGCCTACAATGAGCAGTTCTTC.

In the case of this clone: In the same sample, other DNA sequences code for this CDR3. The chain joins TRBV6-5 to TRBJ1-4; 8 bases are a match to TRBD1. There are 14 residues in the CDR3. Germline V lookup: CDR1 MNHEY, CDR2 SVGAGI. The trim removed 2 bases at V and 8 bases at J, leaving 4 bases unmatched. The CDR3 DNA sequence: TGTGCCAGCAGTTACCGACAGGGGCGAGAAAAACTGTTTTTT. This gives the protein CASSYRQGREKLFF.

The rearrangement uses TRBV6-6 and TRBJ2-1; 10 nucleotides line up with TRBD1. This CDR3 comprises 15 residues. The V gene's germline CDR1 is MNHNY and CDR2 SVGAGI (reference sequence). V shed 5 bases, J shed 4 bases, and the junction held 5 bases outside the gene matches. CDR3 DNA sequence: TGTGCCAGCAGTCAGGGACAGGGGCAGTACAATGAGCAGTTCTTC. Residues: CASSQGQGQYNEQFF.

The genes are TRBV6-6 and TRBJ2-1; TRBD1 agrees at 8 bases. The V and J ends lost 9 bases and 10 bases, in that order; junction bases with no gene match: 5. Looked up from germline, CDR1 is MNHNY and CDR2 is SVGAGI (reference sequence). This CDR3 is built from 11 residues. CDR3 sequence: CASDRGREQFF. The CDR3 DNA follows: TGTGCCAGTGACAGGGGAAGGGAGCAGTTCTTC.

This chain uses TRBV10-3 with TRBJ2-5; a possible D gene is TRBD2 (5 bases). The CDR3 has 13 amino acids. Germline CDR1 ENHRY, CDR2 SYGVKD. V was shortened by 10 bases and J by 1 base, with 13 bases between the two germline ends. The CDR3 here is CASAGGVQETQYF. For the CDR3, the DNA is TGTGCCAGCGCGGGTGGAGTCCAAGAGACCCAGTACTTC.

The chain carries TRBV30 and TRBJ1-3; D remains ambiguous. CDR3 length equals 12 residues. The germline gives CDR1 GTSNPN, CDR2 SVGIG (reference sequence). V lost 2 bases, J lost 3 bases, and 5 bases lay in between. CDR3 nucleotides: TGTGCCTGGAGTACAGATGGAAACACCATATATTTT. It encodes CAWSTDGNTIYF.

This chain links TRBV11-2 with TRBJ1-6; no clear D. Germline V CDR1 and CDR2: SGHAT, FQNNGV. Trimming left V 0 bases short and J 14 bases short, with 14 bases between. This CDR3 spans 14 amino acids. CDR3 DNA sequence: TGTGCCAGCAGCTTAGATTTTCAGGAGCTAGCCCTCCACTTT. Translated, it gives CASSLDFQELALHF.

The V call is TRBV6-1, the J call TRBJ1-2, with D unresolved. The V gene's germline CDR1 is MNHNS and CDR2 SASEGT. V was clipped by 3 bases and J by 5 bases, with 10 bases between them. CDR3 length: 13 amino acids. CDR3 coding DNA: TGTGCCAGCAGTGACTGGGAGGATTATGGCTACACCTTC. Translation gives CASSDWEDYGYTF.

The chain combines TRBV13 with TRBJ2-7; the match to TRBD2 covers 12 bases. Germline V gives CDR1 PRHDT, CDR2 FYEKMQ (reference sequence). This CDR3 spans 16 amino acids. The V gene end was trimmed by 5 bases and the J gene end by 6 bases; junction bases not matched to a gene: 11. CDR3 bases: TGTGCCAGCAGCCCCCGACCTAGCGGGAGGGCCGCCGAGCAGTACTTC. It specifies CASSPRPSGRAAEQYF.

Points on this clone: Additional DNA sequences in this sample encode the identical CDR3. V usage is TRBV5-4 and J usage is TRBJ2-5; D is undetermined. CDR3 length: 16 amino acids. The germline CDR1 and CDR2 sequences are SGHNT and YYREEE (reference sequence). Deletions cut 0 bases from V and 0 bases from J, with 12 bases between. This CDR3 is CASSLDRAVYQETQYF. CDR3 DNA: TGTGCCAGCAGCTTGGACCGGGCTGTGTACCAAGAGACCCAGTACTTC.

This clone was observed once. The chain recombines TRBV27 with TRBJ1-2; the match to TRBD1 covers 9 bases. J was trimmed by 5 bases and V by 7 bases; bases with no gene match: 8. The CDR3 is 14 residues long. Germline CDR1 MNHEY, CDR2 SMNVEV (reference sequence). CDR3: CASTQTGGRYGYTF. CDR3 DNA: TGTGCCAGCACCCAGACAGGGGGAAGATATGGCTACACCTTC.

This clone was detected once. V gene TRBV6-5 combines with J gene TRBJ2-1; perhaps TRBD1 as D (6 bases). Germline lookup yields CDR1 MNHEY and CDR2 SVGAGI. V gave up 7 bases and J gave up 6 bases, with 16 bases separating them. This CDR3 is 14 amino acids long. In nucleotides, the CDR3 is TGTGCCAGCACGCGTACAGTGGGGGCCAATGAGCAGTTCTTC. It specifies CASTRTVGANEQFF.

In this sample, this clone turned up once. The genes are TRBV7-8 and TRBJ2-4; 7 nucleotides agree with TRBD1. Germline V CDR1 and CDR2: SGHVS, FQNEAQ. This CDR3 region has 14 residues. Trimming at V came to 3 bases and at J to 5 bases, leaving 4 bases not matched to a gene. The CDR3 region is CASSLTGSQNIQYF. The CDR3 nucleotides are TGTGCCAGCAGCTTGACAGGGTCACAAAACATTCAGTACTTC.

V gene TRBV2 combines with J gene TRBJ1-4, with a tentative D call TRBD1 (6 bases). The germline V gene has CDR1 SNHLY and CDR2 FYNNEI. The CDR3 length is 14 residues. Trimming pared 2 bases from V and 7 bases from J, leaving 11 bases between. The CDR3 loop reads CASSEQGKREKLFF. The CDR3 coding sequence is TGTGCCAGCAGTGAACAGGGGAAGCGTGAAAAACTGTTTTTT.

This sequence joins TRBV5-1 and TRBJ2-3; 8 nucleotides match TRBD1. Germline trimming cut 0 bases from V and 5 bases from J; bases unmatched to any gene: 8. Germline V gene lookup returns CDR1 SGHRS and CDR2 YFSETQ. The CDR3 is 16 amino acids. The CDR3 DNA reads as TGCGCCAGCAGCTTGGGACAGGGGTCGAGGGAAGATACGCAGTATTTT. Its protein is CASSLGQGSREDTQYF. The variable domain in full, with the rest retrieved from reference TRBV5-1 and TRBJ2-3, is KAGVTQTPRYLIKTRGQQVTLSCSPISGHRSVSWYQQTPGQGLQFLFEYFSETQRNKGNFPGRFSGRQFSNSRSEMNVSTLELGDSALYLCASSLGQGSREDTQYFGPGTRLTVL.

CDR3 sequence reads: CASSPVGNEQFF. The CDR3 DNA reads as TGTGCCAGCAGCCCTGTAGGTAATGAGCAGTTCTTC. The chain links TRBV7-9 to TRBJ2-1; D gene ambiguous. Germline lookup yields CDR1 SEHNR and CDR2 FQNEAQ (reference sequence). Trimming took off 5 bases at V and 7 bases at J, with 9 bases between the two ends. The CDR3 is 12 amino acids.

DNA of the CDR3: TGTGCCAGCAGCAGACAGTTCACCCCTAGCACAGATACGCAGTATTTT. It specifies CASSRQFTPSTDTQYF. The chain employs TRBV5-8 and TRBJ2-3; maybe TRBD1 (5 bases). The germline V gene encodes CDR1 SGHTS and CDR2 YDEGEE. Between the trimmed V and J ends, which lost 4 bases and 0 bases, there was a span of 15 bases. This CDR3 contains 16 residues.

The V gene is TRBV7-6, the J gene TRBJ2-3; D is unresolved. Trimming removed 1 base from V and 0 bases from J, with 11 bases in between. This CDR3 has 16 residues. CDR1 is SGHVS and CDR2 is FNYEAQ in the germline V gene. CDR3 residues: CASSLEVADSTDTQYF. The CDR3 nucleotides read TGTGCCAGCAGCTTAGAGGTAGCCGATAGCACAGATACGCAGTATTTT.

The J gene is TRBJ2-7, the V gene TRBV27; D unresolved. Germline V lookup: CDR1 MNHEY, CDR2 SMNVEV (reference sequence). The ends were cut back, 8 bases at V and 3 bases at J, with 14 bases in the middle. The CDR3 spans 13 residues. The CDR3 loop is CASRPTTNYEQYF. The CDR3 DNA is TGTGCCAGCCGCCCGACCACCAACTACGAGCAGTACTTC.

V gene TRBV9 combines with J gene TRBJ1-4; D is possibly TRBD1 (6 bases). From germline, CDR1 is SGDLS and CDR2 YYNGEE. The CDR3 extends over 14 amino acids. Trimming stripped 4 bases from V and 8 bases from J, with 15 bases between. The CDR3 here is CASSIGQSGEKLFF. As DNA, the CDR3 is TGTGCCAGCAGCATAGGACAGTCTGGGGAAAAACTGTTTTTT.